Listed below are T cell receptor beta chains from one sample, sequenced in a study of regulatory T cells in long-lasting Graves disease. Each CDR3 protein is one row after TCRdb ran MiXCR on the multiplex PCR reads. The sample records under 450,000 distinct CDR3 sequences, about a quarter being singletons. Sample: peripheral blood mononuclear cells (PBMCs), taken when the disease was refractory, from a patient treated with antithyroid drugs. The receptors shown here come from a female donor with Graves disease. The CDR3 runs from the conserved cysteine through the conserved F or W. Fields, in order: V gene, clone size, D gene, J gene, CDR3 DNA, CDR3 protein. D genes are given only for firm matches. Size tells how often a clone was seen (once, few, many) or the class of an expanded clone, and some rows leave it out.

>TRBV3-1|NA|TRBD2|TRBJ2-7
TGTGCCAGCAGCAGACTAGCGGGAGATACCTACGAGCAGTACTTC
CASSRLAGDTYEQYF
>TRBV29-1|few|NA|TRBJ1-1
TGCAGCGTCGGCCCCAGGACGGATACGGGAGCTTTCTTT
CSVGPRTDTGAFF
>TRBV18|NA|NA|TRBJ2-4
TGTGCCAGCTCAAATAACCGACAAGCCAAAAACATTCAGTACTTC
CASSNNRQAKNIQYF
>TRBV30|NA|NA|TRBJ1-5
TGTGCCTGGAGTTTGGGGGTCGGACAGCCCCAGCATTTT
CAWSLGVGQPQHF
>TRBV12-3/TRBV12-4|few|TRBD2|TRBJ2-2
TGTGCCAGCAGCATTCAAGGCGGGAGGGTCGGCGGGGAGCTGTTTTTT
CASSIQGGRVGGELFF
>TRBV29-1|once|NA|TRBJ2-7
TGCAGCGTTGGTGCGGGACAGATAGTTGAGCAGTACTTC
CSVGAGQIVEQYF
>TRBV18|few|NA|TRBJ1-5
TGTGCCAGCTCACCGCGGACAGCAAATAGCAATCAGCCCCAGCATTTT
CASSPRTANSNQPQHF
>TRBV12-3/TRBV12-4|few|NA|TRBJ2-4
TGTGCCAGCAGCTACGGACAGTCCAAAAACATTCAGTACTTC
CASSYGQSKNIQYF
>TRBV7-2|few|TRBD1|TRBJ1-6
TGTGCCAGCAGCTTTACCCCTGGGACAGGGAAACATAATTCACCCCTCCACTTT
CASSFTPGTGKHNSPLHF
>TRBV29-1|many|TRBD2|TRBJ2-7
TGCAGCGTTGTTCTAGCGGGAAGCTACGAGCAGTACTTC
CSVVLAGSYEQYF
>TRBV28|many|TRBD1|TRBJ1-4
TGTGCCAGCAGAGCACCGGGACAGGCTTCTGAAAAACTGTTTTTT
CASRAPGQASEKLFF
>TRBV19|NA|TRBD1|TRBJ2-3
TGTGCCAGTAGTATTGGGCAGGGGGCCAGTGTTCAGTATTTT
CASSIGQGASVQYF
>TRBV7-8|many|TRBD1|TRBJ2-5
TGTGCCAGCAGCTTTTGGGACAGCCAAGAGACCCAGTACTTC
CASSFWDSQETQYF
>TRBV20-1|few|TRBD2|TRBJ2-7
TGCAGTGCTACCCCTAGCGGGAGTCAAAACGAGCAGTACTTC
CSATPSGSQNEQYF
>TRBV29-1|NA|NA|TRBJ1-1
TGCAGCATGCGCAGGGGAACCACTGAAGCTTTCTTT
CSMRRGTTEAFF
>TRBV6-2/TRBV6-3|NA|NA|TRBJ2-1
TGTGCCAGCAGTGAAACCACATCCGTTGGTGAGCAGTTCTTC
CASSETTSVGEQFF
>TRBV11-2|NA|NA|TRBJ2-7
TGTGCCAGCAGCCCATTGCGGGACCAAACCTACGAGCAGTACTTC
CASSPLRDQTYEQYF
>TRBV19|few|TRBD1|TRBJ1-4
TGTGCCAGTACTAACGCCGGGACAGGGACTTACAGTGGTGAAAAACTGTTTTTT
CASTNAGTGTYSGEKLFF
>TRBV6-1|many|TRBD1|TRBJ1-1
TGTGCCAGCAGTGAAAGGGGGCTCGGGAACACTGAAGCTTTCTTT
CASSERGLGNTEAFF
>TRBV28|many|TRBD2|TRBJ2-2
TGTGCCAGCAGCACACCACTAGCGGGAGGAGACACCGGGGAGCTGTTTTTT
CASSTPLAGGDTGELFF
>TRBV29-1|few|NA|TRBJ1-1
TGCAGCGTTGAAGATATGGGTCTTGGGGGCGTGAACACTGAAGCTTTCTTT
CSVEDMGLGGVNTEAFF
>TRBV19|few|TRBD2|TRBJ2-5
TGTGCCAGTAGTATAGATCCAGCGGGAGAAGAGACCCAGTACTTC
CASSIDPAGEETQYF
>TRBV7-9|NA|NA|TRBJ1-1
TGTGCCAGCAGCGGATCCACAGGTGAAGCTTTCTTT
CASSGSTGEAFF
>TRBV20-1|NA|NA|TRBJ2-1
TGCAGTGCTTTCCGGGACTGGGACAGTGAGCAGTTCTTC
CSAFRDWDSEQFF
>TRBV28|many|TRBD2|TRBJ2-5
TGTGCCAGCAGTAGGAATCTAGCGGGTCTGGAGACCCAGTACTTC
CASSRNLAGLETQYF
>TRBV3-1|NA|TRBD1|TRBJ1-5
TGTGCCAGCAGCCGATCACAGGGGGGAAGCAATCAGCCCCAGCATTTT
CASSRSQGGSNQPQHF
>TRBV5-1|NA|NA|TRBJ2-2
TGCGCCAACACGCCCTCGACCGGGGAGCTGTTTTTT
CANTPSTGELFF
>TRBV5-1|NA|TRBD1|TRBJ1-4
TGCGCCAGCAGCGGGGGGACAGCAACTAATGAAAAACTGTTTTTT
CASSGGTATNEKLFF
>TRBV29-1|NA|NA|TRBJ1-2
TGCAGCGTTTCCGACAGGACGGGGGGTGGCTACACCTTC
CSVSDRTGGGYTF
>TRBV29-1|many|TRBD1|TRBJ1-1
TGCAGCGGGGGACAGGGTCCGGGCACTGAAGCTTTCTTT
CSGGQGPGTEAFF
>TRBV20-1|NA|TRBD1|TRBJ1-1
TGCAGTGCTACTAGCCAGGGGGCGGACACTGGAGCTTTCTTT
CSATSQGADTGAFF
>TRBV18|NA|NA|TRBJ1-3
TGTGCCGGCTCACCGACAGAGAGCTCTGGAAACACCATATATTTT
CAGSPTESSGNTIYF
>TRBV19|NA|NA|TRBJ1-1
TGTGCCAGTAGTAGGGACGGGTTGAACACTGAAGCTTTCTTT
CASSRDGLNTEAFF
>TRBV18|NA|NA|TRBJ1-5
TGTGCCAGCTCACCTACAGTAACCTATAGCAATCAGCCCCAGCATTTT
CASSPTVTYSNQPQHF
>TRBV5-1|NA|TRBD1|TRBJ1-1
TGCGCCAGCAGCCACCGGAGGGGGCCTACTGAAGCTTTCTTT
CASSHRRGPTEAFF
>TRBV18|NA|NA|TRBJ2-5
TGTGCCAGCTCACCACCTGCCCTCCAAGAGACCCAGTACTTC
CASSPPALQETQYF
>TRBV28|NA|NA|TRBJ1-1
TGTGCCAGCAGTTACTCGCAGCGGGCCCCTGGAACTTTCTTT
CASSYSQRAPGTFF
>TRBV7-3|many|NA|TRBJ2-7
TGTGCCAGCAGCCTCGAAACCTACTCCGAGCAGTACTTC
CASSLETYSEQYF
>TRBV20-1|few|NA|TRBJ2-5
TGCAGTGCTAGGTACGGGTCCCAAGAGACCCAGTACTTC
CSARYGSQETQYF
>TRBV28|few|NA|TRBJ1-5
TGTGCCAGCAGTTTCGGGAGTTATTCCTATCAGCCCCAGCATTTT
CASSFGSYSYQPQHF
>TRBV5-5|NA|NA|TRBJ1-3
TGTGCCAGCAGCCTGAAGAGTCCATCGGCCTCTGGAAACACCATATATTTT
CASSLKSPSASGNTIYF
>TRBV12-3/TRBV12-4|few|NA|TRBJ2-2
TGTGCCAGCAGCCCCAGTGGAGACACCGGGGAGCTGTTTTTT
CASSPSGDTGELFF
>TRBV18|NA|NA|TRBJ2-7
TGTGCCAGCTCACCAGGGGCGGCCTACGAGCAGTACTTC
CASSPGAAYEQYF
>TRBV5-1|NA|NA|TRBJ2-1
TGCGCCAGCAGCTTGGCGGGGCGGGACAGCCGGTCGGGGGAGCAGTTCTTC
CASSLAGRDSRSGEQFF
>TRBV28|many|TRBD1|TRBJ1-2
TGTGCCAGCAGTGCACTGGACAGGGTAGACGGCTACACCTTC
CASSALDRVDGYTF
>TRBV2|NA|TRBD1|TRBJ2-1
TGTGCCAGCAGTGGACTTTTACAGGGGGCGGGCTACAATGAGCAGTTCTTC
CASSGLLQGAGYNEQFF
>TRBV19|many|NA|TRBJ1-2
TGTGCCAGTAGTATAGATTCCGGGACCTATGGCTACACCTTC
CASSIDSGTYGYTF
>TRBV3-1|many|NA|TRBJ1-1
TGTGCCAGCAGCCAAACAGTGAACACTGAAGCTTTCTTT
CASSQTVNTEAFF
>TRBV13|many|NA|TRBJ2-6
TGTGCCAGCAGCTTATTTCGACAGATATCCTCTGGGGCCAACGTCCTGACTTTC
CASSLFRQISSGANVLTF
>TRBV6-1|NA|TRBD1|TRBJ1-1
TGTGCCAGCATTGTCCAGGGGGCCAACACTGAAGCTTTCTTT
CASIVQGANTEAFF
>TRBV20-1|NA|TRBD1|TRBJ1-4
TGCAGTGCTGACACAGGGGATGGAGAAAAACTGTTTTTT
CSADTGDGEKLFF
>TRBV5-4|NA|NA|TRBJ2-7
TGTGCCAGCAGCCTTACGACAAGCACCTACGAGCAGTACTTC
CASSLTTSTYEQYF
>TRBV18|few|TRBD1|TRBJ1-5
TGTGCCAGCACAACAGGGGTCGGACAGCCCCAGCATTTT
CASTTGVGQPQHF
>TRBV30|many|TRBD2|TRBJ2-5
TGTGCCTGGAGTATCCCCGTTAGCGGGCGGCAAGAGACCCAGTACTTC
CAWSIPVSGRQETQYF
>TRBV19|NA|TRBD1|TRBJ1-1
TGTGCCAGTAGTGTGCCGGGACAGAGTATGAACACTGAAGCTTTCTTT
CASSVPGQSMNTEAFF